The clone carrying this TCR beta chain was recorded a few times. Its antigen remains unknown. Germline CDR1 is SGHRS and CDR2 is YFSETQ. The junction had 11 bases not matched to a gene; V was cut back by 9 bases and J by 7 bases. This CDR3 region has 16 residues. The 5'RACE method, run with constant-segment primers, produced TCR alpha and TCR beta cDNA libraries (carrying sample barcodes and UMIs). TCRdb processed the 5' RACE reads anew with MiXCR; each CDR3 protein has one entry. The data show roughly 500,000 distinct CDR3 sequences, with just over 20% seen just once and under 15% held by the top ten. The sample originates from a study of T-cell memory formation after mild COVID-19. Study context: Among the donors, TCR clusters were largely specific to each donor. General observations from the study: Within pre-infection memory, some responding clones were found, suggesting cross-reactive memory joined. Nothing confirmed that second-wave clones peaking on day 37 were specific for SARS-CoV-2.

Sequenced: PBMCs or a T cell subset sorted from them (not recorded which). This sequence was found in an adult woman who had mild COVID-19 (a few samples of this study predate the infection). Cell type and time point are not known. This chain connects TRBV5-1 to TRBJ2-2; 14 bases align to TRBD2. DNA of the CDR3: TGCGCCACCACGGCGGGGACTAGCGGGAGTGTCGGGGAGCTGTTTTTT. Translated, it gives CATTAGTSGSVGELFF.